The sequence of this TCR beta chain was determined in a study of blood T cell repertoires in COVID-19. Study in general: The United States, Italy and Spain supplied acute and convalescent COVID-19 samples. The cDNA or gDNA used as material had been derived from T cells, B-cell-depleted T cells, or PBMCs.

Some clones are missing from TCRdb's copy, which holds only in-frame ones; the method was immunoSEQ multiplex PCR. In the table there are about 360,000 clones, around 87% of which are singletons. This CDR3 spans 15 amino acids. Per the germline V gene, CDR1 is SGHNT and CDR2 is YYREEE (reference sequence). V shed 2 bases and J shed 4 bases, with 14 bases lying between them. V is TRBV5-4 and J is TRBJ2-3; the D gene is possibly TRBD2 (5 bases). Sequenced input: peripheral blood. The origin of this receptor is a human donor in a cohort sampled during active COVID-19. CDR3 region: CASSFGRALPDTQYF. The CDR3 nucleotides are TGTGCCAGCAGCTTTGGGCGGGCCCTCCCAGATACGCAGTATTTT.